This T cell receptor beta chain was observed in a study of a mutant IDH1 vaccine in newly diagnosed glioma (dated by TCRdb to the early 2020s). Some background on the complete study: Patients were given eight vaccinations, in weeks 1, 3, 5, 7, 11, 15, 19 and 23, which matched visits V03 through V10. Vaccination was initiated 4-6 weeks after radiotherapy alone, or concurrently with temozolomide cycles in the chemotherapy-containing groups. Of the 32 patients who were treated, approximately 60% were male and approximately 40% were female, and the mean age was around 40 years. Prior to enrollment, patients had been given standard therapy consisting of radiotherapy alone, temozolomide alone, or radiochemotherapy with temozolomide, with the combination given to most patients. Peripheral blood was collected at six visits: V03 (baseline), V05, V07, V10, V12 and V13. For exploratory analyses, about 25 treated patients had longitudinal TCRB deep sequencing done wherever samples were available. The paper's findings and limits, for the study overall: Changes in the top peripheral T cell clonotypes picked up by TCRB sequencing did not appear to be linked to pseudoprogression. Immune responses induced by the vaccine were seen in approximately 93% of patients across multiple MHC alleles. PBMC samples for TCRB deep sequencing were selected based on availability. It was noted by the authors that analyses of patient blood samples could not be reproduced owing to sample limitations.

As regards this clone: The antigen this receptor binds is unknown. No base-level quality is on record; no much larger clone is a single base apart.

The library relied on the immunoSEQ multiplex PCR assay. The hsTCRB Kit was used according to the manufacturer's protocol to amplify rearranged TCR beta chain sequences. Sequencing of TCRB libraries was carried out on an Illumina MiSeq. In the authors' own workflow: Demultiplexing, trimming and gene mapping were performed with the kit vendor's proprietary platform. What TCRdb holds here is the immuneACCESS table cut down to in-frame rearrangements. Part of the clones is not present; checked against another copy, under half of the missing clones reflect an unresolved V gene, and the others are unexplained. That table is the source of V, J and clone size, and D and trimming were worked out from the DNA. The sample table holds some 30,000 clones, of which nearly 90% were seen once. The top ten hold less than 25% of the sample. The CDR3 numbers 19 residues from cysteine through phenylalanine. Only CDR3 DNA remains: 57 bases, in frame from the first base. The junction carries 21 bases between V and J, which are trimmed by 6 bases and 0 bases respectively. In the germline V gene, CDR1 corresponds to SGHTA and CDR2 to FQGNSA.

Sample time point, as interpreted from the label and publication: week 11, during vaccination. Each vaccine dose, consisting of 300 ug of a 20-mer mutant IDH1 peptide in Montanide, was administered subcutaneously with topical imiquimod. All donors had newly diagnosed IDH1-mutant astrocytomas of WHO grade 3 or 4 that showed loss of nuclear ATRX. The samples were drawn from NOA16, a multicentre, single-arm, open-label phase I trial in Germany that tested a mutant IDH1 peptide vaccine in humans for the first time. The DNeasy Blood and Tissue Kit was used to extract genomic DNA from EDTA blood for TCRB sequencing.

Sequences were derived from PBMCs, sampled from a glioma patient whose treatment included an IDH1 peptide vaccine. The chain is assembled from TRBV7-2 and TRBJ2-6; D gene: possibly TRBD1, on 6 matching bases. This TCR was recovered from a young man with glioma. The bases read TGTGCCAGCAGGCTCCTTTTCACAGGGCTCCACTCTGGGGCCAACGTCCTGACTTTC. Translated, it reads CASRLLFTGLHSGANVLTF.